Presented here are 14 T cell receptor beta chains from one specimen sequenced in a study of technical replicates of blood from a few donors. Generated by immunoSEQ multiplex PCR, the TCRdb table keeps only in-frame clones and is missing some. The sample consists of some 71,000 clones, approximately 96% of them appearing once. Sequenced sample: T cells isolated from PBMCs. All receptors come from a human donor in good health.

The rearrangement uses TRBV7-2 and TRBJ2-3, with 9 bases fitting TRBD2. This CDR3 has 18 residues. J was trimmed by 5 bases and V by 2 bases; bases with no gene match: 14. The V gene's germline CDR1 is SGHTA and CDR2 FQGNSA. The CDR3 protein is CASSLRGAAREGLDTQYF. CDR3 coding DNA: TGTGCCAGCAGCTTACGGGGAGCTGCGCGGGAGGGGTTAGATACGCAGTATTTT.

This rearrangement joins TRBV5-4 to TRBJ2-2, with TRBD1 identical over 9 bases. With 5 bases clipped from V and 8 bases from J, the junction kept 4 bases outside the gene matches. Looked up from germline, CDR1 is SGHNT and CDR2 is YYREEE (reference sequence). CDR3 length: 13 residues. In DNA form, the CDR3 reads TGTGCCAGCAGTCGGACAGGGGCAGGGGAGCTGTTTTTT. It yields the protein CASSRTGAGELFF.

This chain joins TRBV6-6 and TRBJ1-2; maybe TRBD1 (6 bases). CDR1 is MNHNY and CDR2 is SVGAGI in the germline V gene (reference sequence). CDR3 length equals 15 residues. Trimming pared 2 bases from V and 2 bases from J, leaving 12 bases between. This CDR3 reads CASSYTKTGNYGYTF. CDR3 nucleotide sequence: TGTGCCAGCAGTTACACAAAAACAGGGAACTATGGCTACACCTTC.

This CDR3 reads CASSVEGGLPYEQYF. The CDR3 nucleotides are TGTGCCAGCAGCGTAGAGGGGGGGCTACCCTACGAGCAGTACTTC. The chain couples TRBV9 to TRBJ2-7, with D perhaps TRBD2 (7 bases). The V end lost 0 bases, the J end lost 2 bases, and 12 bases lay between the germline ends. The CDR3 totals 15 residues. Germline values: CDR1 SGDLS, CDR2 YYNGEE.

The chain recombines TRBV5-1 with TRBJ1-1; 8 bases align to TRBD1. This CDR3 contains 12 residues. With 2 bases clipped from V and 11 bases from J, the junction kept 5 bases outside the gene matches. CDR1 and CDR2 (germline): SGHRS, YFSETQ. CDR3 sequence (DNA): TGCGCCAGCAGCTTCGACAGGGGAGGTGCTTTCTTT. Protein: CASSFDRGGAFF. The complete variable domain, with remaining parts taken from reference TRBV5-1 and TRBJ1-1, reads KAGVTQTPRYLIKTRGQQVTLSCSPISGHRSVSWYQQTPGQGLQFLFEYFSETQRNKGNFPGRFSGRQFSNSRSEMNVSTLELGDSALYLCASSFDRGGAFFGQGTRLTVV.

The V gene is TRBV27, the J gene TRBJ2-6; tentatively, D is TRBD2 (5 bases). Per the germline V gene, CDR1 is MNHEY and CDR2 is SMNVEV (reference sequence). The CDR3 has 17 residues. V was shortened by 3 bases and J by 3 bases, with 15 bases between the two germline ends. The CDR3 coding sequence is TGTGCCAGCAGTTTTCGGGCGGCCCGGGGTGGGGCCAACGTCCTGACTTTC. This translates into CASSFRAARGGANVLTF.

V and J are TRBV25-1 and TRBJ2-1; TRBD2 agrees at 9 bases. With V trimmed by 6 bases and J by 6 bases, 9 bases remained unmatched. This CDR3 spans 15 amino acids. CDR1 is MGHDK and CDR2 is SYGVNS in the germline V gene. The CDR3 DNA follows: TGTGCCAGCAGCCGAGCGGGAGGTTACTCCAATGAGCAGTTCTTC. Its protein is CASSRAGGYSNEQFF.

The chain has TRBV30 and TRBJ2-5; D is unclear. Trimming cost V 5 bases and J 0 bases, with 4 bases left between them. The germline CDR1 and CDR2 sequences are GTSNPN and SVGIG (reference sequence). This CDR3 is built from 11 residues. As DNA, the CDR3 is TGTGCCTGGGACTACCAAGAGACCCAGTACTTC. Translation gives CAWDYQETQYF.

The CDR3 is CSVLFRVNEQFF. CDR3 bases: TGCAGCGTTCTATTTCGGGTGAATGAGCAGTTCTTC. This chain joins TRBV29-1 and TRBJ2-1; D unresolved. Per germline, CDR1 SQVTM and CDR2 ANQGSEA. V was shortened by 5 bases and J by 7 bases, with 12 bases between the two germline ends. The CDR3 contains 12 residues.

DNA of the CDR3: TGTGCCAGCAGTTCCGTAGAGAACAATGAAAAACTGTTTTTT. It codes for CASSSVENNEKLFF. The V and J genes are TRBV28 and TRBJ1-4, with D hard to call. The CDR3 runs 14 residues. Trimming shortened V by 4 bases and J by 5 bases, and 11 bases separated the two germline ends. Germline CDR1 and CDR2: MDHEN and SYDVKM.

This chain connects TRBV7-9 to TRBJ2-7, with D possibly TRBD1 on 6 matching bases. The CDR3 totals 14 residues. V lost 6 bases to trimming and J lost 6 bases, with 18 bases between them. CDR1 is SEHNR and CDR2 is FQNEAQ in the germline V gene (reference sequence). For the CDR3, the DNA is TGTGCCAGCAGGCATCCGGGACAAATACCCGAGCAGTACTTC. Translating gives CASRHPGQIPEQYF.

The chain uses TRBV6-5 and TRBJ2-7; 10 bases match TRBD2. Trimming cost V 7 bases and J 4 bases; bases outside gene matches: 7. This CDR3 region has 14 residues. The germline V gene encodes CDR1 MNHEY and CDR2 SVGAGI. The CDR3 reads CASKMGLANYEQYF. The CDR3 DNA follows: TGTGCCAGCAAAATGGGACTAGCGAATTACGAGCAGTACTTC.

This sequence joins TRBV30 and TRBJ2-1; 7 bases align to TRBD2. CDR1 is GTSNPN, CDR2 SVGIG, per germline (reference sequence). The CDR3 contains 15 residues. The ends lost 1 base at V and 5 bases at J; junction bases unmatched: 8. The CDR3 coding sequence is TGTGCCTGGAGTGGGGCCGGGCTAGCGGACAATGAGCAGTTCTTC. Translation gives CAWSGAGLADNEQFF.

This clone appeared once. This chain uses TRBV6-1 with TRBJ1-1; 8 bases agree with TRBD1. The V segment lost 1 base and the J segment 12 bases; nucleotides outside the gene matches: 4. This CDR3 has 12 residues. CDR1 MNHNS and CDR2 SASEGT come from the germline V gene. The CDR3: CASSEGDRRPFF. The CDR3 DNA reads as TGTGCCAGCAGTGAAGGGGACAGGAGGCCTTTCTTT.